A single sample gave rise to the 31 T cell receptor beta chains below, sequenced in a study of blood T cells in healthy people across ages. A sample-barcoded 5' primer and a J-beta primer mix were used in a second PCR of roughly 7 to 12 cycles. From the 5' RACE reads, TCRdb called clonotypes with MiXCR, one entry per CDR3 protein. The repertoire holds 890,000 or so distinct CDR3 sequences, with 60% to 80% as singletons. The source material was blood. The receptors here all came from a man between 25 and 39 years old in good health.

This clonotype was seen many times. The V gene is TRBV20-1, the J gene TRBJ2-1, with D tentatively TRBD2 (6 bases). The CDR3 loop spans 15 amino acids. Germline CDR1 is DFQATT and CDR2 is SNEGSKA (reference sequence). Trimming removed 1 base at V and 2 bases at J, with 12 bases between. The CDR3 nucleotides are TGCAGTGCTAGAGTAGAGCGGGTGACCTACAATGAGCAGTTCTTC. Translating gives CSARVERVTYNEQFF.

This rearrangement joins TRBV29-1 to TRBJ2-5, with D perhaps TRBD1 (6 bases). Germline CDR1 reads SQVTM; CDR2 reads ANQGSEA. V lost 7 bases and J 5 bases, leaving 17 bases between the germline ends. The CDR3 totals 13 residues. CDR3 sequence: CSGGEQGWETQYF. The CDR3 region has the DNA TGCAGCGGGGGAGAACAGGGTTGGGAGACCCAGTACTTC.

V gene TRBV27 combines with J gene TRBJ2-7; 12 bases agree with TRBD2. CDR3 size: 16 residues. The germline CDR1 and CDR2 sequences are MNHEY and SMNVEV (reference sequence). V shed 5 bases and J 1 base; nucleotides not matched to a gene: 6. The DNA for the CDR3 is TGTGCCAGCAGTCCCGGACTAGCGGGGAGTTCCTACGAGCAGTACTTC. This gives the protein CASSPGLAGSSYEQYF.

This rearrangement joins TRBV29-1 to TRBJ2-4; TRBD2 matches at 8 bases. The end of the DNA fits TRBJ2-5 better, so the J call may be wrong. Germline-derived CDR1 and CDR2 are SQVTM and ANQGSEA. The CDR3 loop spans 13 amino acids. The CDR3 DNA reads TGCAGCGTCGCCCTTAGCGGGGCAGAGACCCAGTACTTC. Translating gives CSVALSGAETQYF.

This chain uses TRBV20-1 with TRBJ2-5, with D maybe TRBD2 (6 bases). The CDR3 covers 15 residues. The germline V gene encodes CDR1 DFQATT and CDR2 SNEGSKA (reference sequence). V dropped 1 base and J dropped 0 bases, with 12 bases sitting between them. The DNA of the CDR3 is TGCAGTGCTAGAGCGGTTGGAGGGAACCAAGAGACCCAGTACTTC. Its translation is CSARAVGGNQETQYF.

The chain has TRBV4-3 and TRBJ2-3, with TRBD2 identical over 14 bases. CDR1 is LGHNA, CDR2 YSLEER, per germline. This CDR3 has 17 residues. V was pared by 3 bases and J by 5 bases, with 7 bases of the junction left unmatched. The CDR3 sequence: CASSQETSGGARDTQYF. Here the CDR3 DNA reads TGCGCCAGCAGCCAGGAGACTAGCGGGGGGGCAAGAGATACGCAGTATTTT.

The CDR3 loop is CASKAVLQGSYNEQFF. DNA of the CDR3: TGTGCCAGCAAGGCCGTTCTCCAGGGCTCCTACAATGAGCAGTTCTTC. This chain links TRBV2 with TRBJ2-1, with a possible D match to TRBD1 (5 bases). Germline loops: CDR1 SNHLY, CDR2 FYNNEI. Trimming left V 7 bases short and J 0 bases short, with 16 bases between. The CDR3 contains 16 residues.

This rearrangement joins TRBV14 to TRBJ2-7; D possibly uses TRBD1 or TRBD2 (5 bases each). Gene TRBJ2-5 matches the end of the DNA better, so the J call may be wrong. Germline values: CDR1 SGHDN, CDR2 FVKESK. CDR3 length: 16 residues. The CDR3 sequence: CASSQDEGRRGETQYF. The CDR3 nucleotides are TGTGCCAGCAGCCAAGATGAGGGTCGTAGGGGAGAGACCCAGTACTTC.

The chain uses TRBV27 and TRBJ1-6; 9 nucleotides line up with TRBD1. Per the germline V gene, CDR1 is MNHEY and CDR2 is SMNVEV (reference sequence). V lost 7 bases to trimming and J lost 9 bases; unmatched junction nucleotides: 7. The CDR3 totals 14 residues. The DNA of the CDR3 is TGTGCCAGCACTAGAGGGACAGGGCCTTCACCCCTCCACTTT. This translates into CASTRGTGPSPLHF.

The gene calls are TRBV5-1 and TRBJ1-2; 8 positions agree with TRBD1. Per the germline V gene, CDR1 is SGHRS and CDR2 is YFSETQ. The CDR3 length is 15 residues. V lost 4 bases and J lost 4; bases outside the gene matches: 9. CDR3 protein: CASSLLTGDGYGYTF. The CDR3, as DNA: TGCGCCAGCAGCCTTTTGACAGGGGACGGCTATGGCTACACCTTC.

The rearrangement links TRBV3-1 to TRBJ2-1; 7 bases are shared with TRBD1. The ends lost 3 bases at V and 0 bases at J; junction bases unmatched: 8. The CDR3 runs 17 residues. Germline CDR1 LGHDT, CDR2 YNNKEL (reference sequence). This CDR3 reads CASSQNRGRYSYNEQFF. CDR3 nucleotides: TGTGCCAGCAGCCAGAACAGGGGCCGATACTCCTACAATGAGCAGTTCTTC.

The V and J genes are TRBV20-1 and TRBJ1-4; maybe TRBD1 (6 bases). Trimming cost V 5 bases and J 4 bases, with 17 bases left between them. Germline CDR1 and CDR2: DFQATT and SNEGSKA (reference sequence). The CDR3 contains 15 residues. The CDR3 nucleotides are TGCAGTGCTCCGGCGGGCAGGGGCTTTAATGAAAAACTGTTTTTT. It translates to CSAPAGRGFNEKLFF.

The chain links TRBV12-3 or TRBV12-4 to TRBJ2-1; D gene unclear. V lost 3 bases to trimming and J lost 0 bases, with 15 bases between them. The CDR3 loop spans 17 amino acids. The CDR3: CASSFGPVSSSYNEQFF. The CDR3 region has the DNA TGTGCCAGCAGTTTCGGCCCGGTGTCAAGCTCCTACAATGAGCAGTTCTTC.

The chain employs TRBV10-3 and TRBJ2-1; D is possibly TRBD1 or TRBD2 (5 bases each). In germline, CDR1 is ENHRY, CDR2 SYGVKD. This CDR3 has 16 residues. The germline V and J ends were trimmed by 4 bases and 8 bases, with 21 bases remaining between them. The CDR3 bases are TGTGCCATCAGTGTGTCAGCCGGGACCTCCGTGGATGAGCAGTTCTTC. Amino acid sequence: CAISVSAGTSVDEQFF.

This sequence joins TRBV27 and TRBJ2-7; 11 bases match TRBD2. This CDR3 spans 17 amino acids. In germline, CDR1 is MNHEY, CDR2 SMNVEV (reference sequence). The J segment lost 11 bases and the V segment lost 0 bases, leaving 15 bases of the junction unmatched. CDR3 DNA sequence: TGTGCCAGCAGTTTATCTGGTGAACTAGCGGGGGACCGAGGGGAGTACTTC. It specifies CASSLSGELAGDRGEYF.

V gene TRBV20-1 combines with J gene TRBJ1-5, with a tentative D call TRBD1 (5 bases). Germline V CDR1 and CDR2: DFQATT, SNEGSKA (reference sequence). V was shortened by 0 bases and J by 3 bases, with 9 bases between the two germline ends. This CDR3 has 14 amino acids. The CDR3 DNA follows: TGCAGTGCTAGAGATCCACAGGTCAATCAGCCCCAGCATTTT. Translated, it gives CSARDPQVNQPQHF.

The genes are TRBV5-1 and TRBJ2-7; 10 nucleotides match TRBD2. This CDR3 has 15 residues. The V gene end was trimmed by 0 bases and the J gene end by 3 bases; junction bases not matched to a gene: 3. The germline V gene encodes CDR1 SGHRS and CDR2 YFSETQ. CDR3 loop: CASSLELAGHYEQYF. CDR3 DNA: TGCGCCAGCAGCTTGGAACTAGCGGGGCACTACGAGCAGTACTTC.

The chain is built from TRBV20-1 and TRBJ1-4; 9 nucleotides agree with TRBD1. Germline CDR1 reads DFQATT; CDR2 reads SNEGSKA (reference sequence). CDR3 length: 13 residues. V lost 5 bases and J lost 7; bases outside the gene matches: 5. In nucleotides, the CDR3 is TGCAGTGCTGGGACAGGGCAAGGTGAAAAACTGTTTTTT. It codes for CSAGTGQGEKLFF.

The chain recombines TRBV7-2 with TRBJ2-7; TRBD1 matches 8 bases. The V gene end was trimmed by 1 base and the J gene end by 3 bases; junction bases not matched to a gene: 5. The length of the CDR3 is 15 residues. Germline CDR1 reads SGHTA; CDR2 reads FQGNSA. CDR3 amino acids: CASSLGTGLFYEQYF. CDR3 in DNA: TGTGCCAGCAGCTTAGGGACAGGGCTTTTCTACGAGCAGTACTTC.

The chain uses TRBV20-1 and TRBJ1-1; perhaps TRBD1 as D (6 bases). The CDR3 has 12 amino acids. Per the germline V gene, CDR1 is DFQATT and CDR2 is SNEGSKA (reference sequence). Trimming cost V 3 bases and J 5 bases, with 10 bases left between them. The CDR3 here is CSAREGGTEAFF. The CDR3 nucleotides are TGCAGTGCTAGGGAGGGGGGGACTGAAGCTTTCTTT.

The chain carries TRBV29-1 and TRBJ1-5; a weak D match, TRBD1 (5 bases). Trimming cost V 2 bases and J 7 bases, with 18 bases left between them. Germline CDR1 reads SQVTM; CDR2 reads ANQGSEA. This CDR3 is built from 15 residues. CDR3 bases: TGCAGCGTTGAATTAGGAATGGGGGGGAACCAGCCCCAGCATTTT. Its translation: CSVELGMGGNQPQHF.

This chain joins TRBV7-2 and TRBJ2-4; no firm D call. The DNA end is a closer match to TRBJ2-7, so the J assignment may be wrong. Germline loops: CDR1 SGHTA, CDR2 FQGNSA. The CDR3 has 12 amino acids. The chain's CDR3 is CASSSLLYEQYF. The CDR3 nucleotides are TGTGCCAGCAGCTCGCTGCTCTACGAGCAGTACTTC.

The chain employs TRBV18 and TRBJ2-7; D ambiguous. The CDR3 totals 13 residues. CDR1 is KGHSH, CDR2 LQKENI, per germline. V gave up 2 bases and J gave up 4 bases, with 9 bases separating them. In DNA form, the CDR3 reads TGTGCCAGCTCACCAGATAGGTTATACGAGCAGTACTTC. Amino acid sequence: CASSPDRLYEQYF. Drawing the rest from reference TRBV18 and TRBJ2-7, the complete variable domain is NAGVMQNPRHLVRRRGQEARLRCSPMKGHSHVYWYRQLPEEGLKFMVYLQKENIIDESGMPKERFSAEFPKEGPSILRIQQVVRGDSAAYFCASSPDRLYEQYFGPGTRLTVT.

This chain links TRBV28 with TRBJ2-3, with a possible D match to TRBD2 (5 bases). The germline gives CDR1 MDHEN, CDR2 SYDVKM. The CDR3 runs to 14 residues. Trimming took 6 bases from V and 2 from J, leaving 12 bases between them. The CDR3 is CASRRTYTTDTQYF. The DNA of the CDR3 is TGTGCCAGCAGGCGGACTTACACCACAGATACGCAGTATTTT.

This clonotype was seen at least ten times. V usage is TRBV5-1 and J usage is TRBJ2-3; 7 bases are shared with TRBD1. With 4 bases clipped from V and 2 bases from J, the junction kept 7 bases outside the gene matches. Germline CDR1 is SGHRS and CDR2 is YFSETQ. The CDR3 consists of 15 residues. CDR3: CASSQRQGNTDTQYF. The DNA of the CDR3 is TGCGCCAGCAGCCAACGACAGGGCAACACAGATACGCAGTATTTT.

Of note for this clonotype: At one end the junction does not follow the germline gene, possibly because of a read error. V gene TRBV15 combines with J gene TRBJ2-1; 7 bases agree with TRBD1. This CDR3 contains 15 residues. Germline CDR1 is LNHNV and CDR2 is YYDKDF (reference sequence). Written as DNA, the CDR3 is TGTGCCGCCAGCAGAGAGGGACAGACAGGTAATGAGCAGTTCTTC. It translates to CAASREGQTGNEQFF.

This clonotype was seen just once. The chain links TRBV7-9 to TRBJ1-6; a possible D gene is TRBD1 (6 bases). From germline, CDR1 is SEHNR and CDR2 FQNEAQ (reference sequence). This CDR3 comprises 16 residues. The germline V and J ends were trimmed by 2 bases and 8 bases, with 16 bases remaining between them. The CDR3 region is CASSLFFGGRDSPLHF. The CDR3 coding sequence is TGTGCCAGCAGCTTATTTTTCGGGGGGCGAGATTCACCCCTCCACTTT.

The chain combines TRBV7-2 with TRBJ2-3; possible D gene TRBD1, 5 bases. Trimming left V 5 bases short and J 10 bases short, with 16 bases between. Germline V gene sequence: CDR1 SGHTA, CDR2 FQGNSA. The CDR3 contains 13 residues. The CDR3 sequence is CASSPRTLGAQYF. CDR3 DNA sequence: TGTGCCAGCAGCCCCAGGACACTTGGTGCGCAGTATTTT. Drawing the rest from reference TRBV7-2 and TRBJ2-3, the complete variable domain is GAGVSQSPSNKVTEKGKDVELRCDPISGHTALYWYRQSLGQGLEFLIYFQGNSAPDKSGLPSDRFSAERTGGSVSTLTIQRTQQEDSAVYLCASSPRTLGAQYFGPGTRLTVL.

V is TRBV12-3 or TRBV12-4 and J is TRBJ2-4; D gene ambiguous. With 8 bases removed from V and 3 bases from J, the gap between germline ends came to 14 bases. This CDR3 contains 14 residues. The CDR3 region is CASCKGDGKNIQYF. The CDR3 bases are TGTGCCAGCTGTAAGGGTGATGGCAAAAACATTCAGTACTTC.

CDR3 in amino acids: CASRTGTAYGYTF. The CDR3, as DNA: TGTGCCAGCAGAACCGGGACAGCCTATGGCTACACCTTC. The chain recombines TRBV6-1 with TRBJ1-2, with 7 bases that match TRBD1. V lost 6 bases and J lost 4; bases outside the gene matches: 5. The germline V gene has CDR1 MNHNS and CDR2 SASEGT. This CDR3 region has 13 residues.

V is TRBV7-3 and J is TRBJ2-1; D is unclear. The CDR3 loop spans 13 amino acids. The germline V gene encodes CDR1 SGHTA and CDR2 FQGTGA. The V gene lost 0 bases and the J gene lost 6 bases, with 6 bases spanning the gap. The CDR3, as DNA: TGTGCCAGCAGCTTAACCGAAAGCAATGAGCAGTTCTTC. Residues: CASSLTESNEQFF.